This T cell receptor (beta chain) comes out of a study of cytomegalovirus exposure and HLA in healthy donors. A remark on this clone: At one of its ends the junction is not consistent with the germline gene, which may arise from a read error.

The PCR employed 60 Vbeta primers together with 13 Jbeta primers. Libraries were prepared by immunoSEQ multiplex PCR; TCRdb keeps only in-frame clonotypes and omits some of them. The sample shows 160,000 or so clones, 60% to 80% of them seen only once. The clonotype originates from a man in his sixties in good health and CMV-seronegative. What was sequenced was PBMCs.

The CDR3 reads CASSPLYGAYPF. For the CDR3, the DNA is TGTGCCAGCAGCCCCCTTTATGGGGCCTACCCCTTC. The chain joins TRBV7-6 to TRBJ1-2, with a possible D match to TRBD1 (5 bases). CDR3 size: 12 residues. CDR1 and CDR2 from the germline V gene are SGHVS and FNYEAQ.